This TCR beta chain comes out of a study of STAT5B mutations in CD4+ large granular lymphocyte leukemia. In the original workflow: Productive clonotypes were detectable down to 2.59 x 10-5 frequency. TCRdb's table, derived via immunoSEQ multiplex PCR, lists solely in-frame clones and lacks some. V, J and clone size are taken as reported in that table, and D and trimming were inferred from the DNA itself. The sample yields tens of thousands of clones, approximately 80% seen once. About this clone itself: Its antigen is unknown.

Overall study results and limits: Top patient clones used TRBV06 genes more often: 8/27 versus 2/35 in controls. Roughly a quarter of private leukemic clonotypes occurred rarely in other patients' non-leukemic repertoires.

Control samples were healthy donors' buffy coats. V shed 4 bases and J shed 5 bases, with 17 bases lying between them. CDR1 SGHAT and CDR2 FQNNGV come from the germline V gene. The CDR3 spans 15 residues. This chain uses TRBV11-2 with TRBJ2-5; D not certain. The source is a human donor in good health. Sequencing was carried out using CD4+ T cells from blood buffy coats. This CDR3 is CASSSWALLGETQYF. DNA for the CDR3: TGTGCCAGCAGCTCCTGGGCCCTGTTAGGGGAGACCCAGTACTTC.